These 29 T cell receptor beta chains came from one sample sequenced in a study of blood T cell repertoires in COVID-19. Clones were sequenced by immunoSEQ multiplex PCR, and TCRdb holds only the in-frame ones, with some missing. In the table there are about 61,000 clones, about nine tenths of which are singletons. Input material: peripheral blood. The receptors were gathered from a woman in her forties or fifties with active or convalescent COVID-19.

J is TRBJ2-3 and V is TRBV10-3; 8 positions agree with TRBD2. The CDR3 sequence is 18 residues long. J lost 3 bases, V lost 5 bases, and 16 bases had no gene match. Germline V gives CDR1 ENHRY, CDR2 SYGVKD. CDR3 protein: CAISTSSLGAGVTDTQYF. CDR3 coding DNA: TGTGCCATCAGTACCTCCTCGTTGGGAGCGGGAGTGACAGATACGCAGTATTTT.

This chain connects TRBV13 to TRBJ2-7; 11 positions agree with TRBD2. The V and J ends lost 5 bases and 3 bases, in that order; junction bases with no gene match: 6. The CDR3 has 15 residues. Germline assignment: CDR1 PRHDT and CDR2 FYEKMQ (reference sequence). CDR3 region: CASSPPTSGSYEQYF. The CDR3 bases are TGTGCCAGCAGCCCCCCAACTAGCGGGAGCTACGAGCAGTACTTC.

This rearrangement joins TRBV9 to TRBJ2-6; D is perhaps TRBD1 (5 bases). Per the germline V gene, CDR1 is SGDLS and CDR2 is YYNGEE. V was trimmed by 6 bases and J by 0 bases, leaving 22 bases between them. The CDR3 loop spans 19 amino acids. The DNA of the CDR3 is TGTGCCAGCACAGGGTCCTCAAGGACGGTCCTCTCTGGGGCCAACGTCCTGACTTTC. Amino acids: CASTGSSRTVLSGANVLTF.

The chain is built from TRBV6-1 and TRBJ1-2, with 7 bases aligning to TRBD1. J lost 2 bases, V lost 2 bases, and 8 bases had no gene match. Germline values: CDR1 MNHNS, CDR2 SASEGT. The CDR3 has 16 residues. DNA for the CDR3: TGTGCCAGCAGTGAATTTGGGGACAGAATAAACTATGGCTACACCTTC. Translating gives CASSEFGDRINYGYTF.

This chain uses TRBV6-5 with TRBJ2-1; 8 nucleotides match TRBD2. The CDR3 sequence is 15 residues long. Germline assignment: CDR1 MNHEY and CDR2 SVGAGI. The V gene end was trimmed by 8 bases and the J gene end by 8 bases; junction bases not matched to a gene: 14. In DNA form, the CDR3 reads TGTGCCAGCTCCGAGCGGGAGATACCCAGCGATGAGCAGTTCTTC. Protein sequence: CASSEREIPSDEQFF.

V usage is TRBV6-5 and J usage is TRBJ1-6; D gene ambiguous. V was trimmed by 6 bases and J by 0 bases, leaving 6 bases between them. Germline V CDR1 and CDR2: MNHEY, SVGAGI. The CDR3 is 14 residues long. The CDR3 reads CASSESSYNSPLHF. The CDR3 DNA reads TGTGCCAGCAGCGAGAGCTCCTATAATTCACCCCTCCACTTT.

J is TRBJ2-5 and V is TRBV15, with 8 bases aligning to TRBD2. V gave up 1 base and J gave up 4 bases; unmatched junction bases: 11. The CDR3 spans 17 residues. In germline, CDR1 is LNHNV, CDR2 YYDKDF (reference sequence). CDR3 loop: CATSRGEVAGRGETQYF. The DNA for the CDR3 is TGTGCCACCAGCAGAGGGGAAGTAGCGGGAAGGGGAGAGACCCAGTACTTC. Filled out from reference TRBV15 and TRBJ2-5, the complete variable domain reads DAMVIQNPRYQVTQFGKPVTLSCSQTLNHNVMYWYQQKSSQAPKLLFHYYDKDFNNEADTPDNFQSRRPNTSFCFLDIRSPGLGDTAMYLCATSRGEVAGRGETQYFGPGTRLLVL.

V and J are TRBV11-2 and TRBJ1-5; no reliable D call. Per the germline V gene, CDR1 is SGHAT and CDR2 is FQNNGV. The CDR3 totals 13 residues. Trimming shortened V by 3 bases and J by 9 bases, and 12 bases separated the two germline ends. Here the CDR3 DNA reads TGTGCCAGCAGCTTGGGAGGGTACGGGCCCCAGCATTTT. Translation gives CASSLGGYGPQHF.

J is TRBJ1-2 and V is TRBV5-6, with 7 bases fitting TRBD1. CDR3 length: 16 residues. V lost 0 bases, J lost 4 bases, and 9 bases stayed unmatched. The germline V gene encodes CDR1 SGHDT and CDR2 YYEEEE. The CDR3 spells CASSLETGAATYGYTF. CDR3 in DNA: TGTGCCAGCAGCTTGGAAACAGGGGCGGCTACCTATGGCTACACCTTC.

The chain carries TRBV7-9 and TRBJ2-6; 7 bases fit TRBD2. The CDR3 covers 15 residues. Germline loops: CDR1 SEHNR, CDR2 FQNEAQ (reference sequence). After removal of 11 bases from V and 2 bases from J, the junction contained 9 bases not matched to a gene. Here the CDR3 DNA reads TGTGCCGTCACCCTAGCGGAACCTGGGGCCAACGTCCTGACTTTC. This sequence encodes CAVTLAEPGANVLTF. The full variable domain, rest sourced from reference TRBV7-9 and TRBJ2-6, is DTGVSQNPRHKITKRGQNVTFRCDPISEHNRLYWYRQTLGQGPEFLTYFQNEAQLEKSRLLSDRFSAERPKGSFSTLEIQRTEQGDSAMYLCAVTLAEPGANVLTFGAGSRLTVL.

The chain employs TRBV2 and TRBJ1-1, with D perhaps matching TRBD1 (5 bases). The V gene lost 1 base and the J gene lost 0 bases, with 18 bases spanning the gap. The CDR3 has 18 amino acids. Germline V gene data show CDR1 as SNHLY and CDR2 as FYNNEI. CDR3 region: CASSEGLLTAPVNTEAFF. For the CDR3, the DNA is TGTGCCAGCAGTGAAGGCTTGTTGACAGCCCCTGTGAACACTGAAGCTTTCTTT.

CDR3 sequence: CASSLGSTEETQYF. The CDR3 bases are TGTGCCAGCAGCTTGGGATCAACAGAAGAGACCCAGTACTTC. The genes are TRBV5-4 and TRBJ2-5, with no clear D. Trimming pared 0 bases from V and 3 bases from J, leaving 9 bases between. This CDR3 has 14 amino acids. The germline gives CDR1 SGHNT, CDR2 YYREEE (reference sequence).

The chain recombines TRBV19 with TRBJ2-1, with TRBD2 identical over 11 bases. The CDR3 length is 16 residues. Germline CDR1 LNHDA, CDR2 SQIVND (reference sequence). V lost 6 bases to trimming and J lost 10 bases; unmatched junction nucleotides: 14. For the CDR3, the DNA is TGTGCCAGTAGCATATATCCACCACTAGCGGGGGCAGAGCAGTTCTTC. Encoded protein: CASSIYPPLAGAEQFF.

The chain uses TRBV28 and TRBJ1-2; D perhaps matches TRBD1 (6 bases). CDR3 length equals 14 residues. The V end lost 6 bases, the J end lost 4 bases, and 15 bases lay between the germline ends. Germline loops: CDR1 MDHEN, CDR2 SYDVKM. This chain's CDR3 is CASSRGQNLYGYTF. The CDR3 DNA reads TGTGCCAGCAGCCGAGGACAGAACCTCTATGGCTACACCTTC.

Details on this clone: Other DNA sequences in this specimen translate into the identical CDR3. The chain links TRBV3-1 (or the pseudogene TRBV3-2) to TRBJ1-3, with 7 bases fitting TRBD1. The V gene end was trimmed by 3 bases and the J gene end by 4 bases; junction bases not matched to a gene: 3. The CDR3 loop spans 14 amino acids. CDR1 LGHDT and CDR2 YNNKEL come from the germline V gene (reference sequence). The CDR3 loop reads CASSQTGSGNTIYF. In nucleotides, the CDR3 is TGTGCCAGCAGCCAGACAGGGTCCGGAAACACCATATATTTT.

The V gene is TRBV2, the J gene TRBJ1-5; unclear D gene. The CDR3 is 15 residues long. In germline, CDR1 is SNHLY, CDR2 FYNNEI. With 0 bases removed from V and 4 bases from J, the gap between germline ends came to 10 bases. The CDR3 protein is CASSEALAGNQPQHF. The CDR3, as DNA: TGTGCCAGCAGTGAAGCGCTTGCGGGTAATCAGCCCCAGCATTTT.

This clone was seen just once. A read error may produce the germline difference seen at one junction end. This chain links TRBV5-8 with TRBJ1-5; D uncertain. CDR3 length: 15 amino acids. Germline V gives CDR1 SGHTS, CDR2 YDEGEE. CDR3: CASSLGQISHQPQHF. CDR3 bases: TGTGCCAGCAGCTTGGGCCAGATTAGCCATCAGCCCCAGCATTTT.

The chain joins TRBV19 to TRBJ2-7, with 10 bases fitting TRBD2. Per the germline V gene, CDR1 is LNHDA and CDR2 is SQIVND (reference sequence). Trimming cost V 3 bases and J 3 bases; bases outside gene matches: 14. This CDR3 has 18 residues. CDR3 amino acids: CASSIASGRVQAIYEQYF. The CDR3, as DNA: TGTGCCAGTAGTATTGCTAGCGGGAGAGTCCAGGCCATCTACGAGCAGTACTTC.

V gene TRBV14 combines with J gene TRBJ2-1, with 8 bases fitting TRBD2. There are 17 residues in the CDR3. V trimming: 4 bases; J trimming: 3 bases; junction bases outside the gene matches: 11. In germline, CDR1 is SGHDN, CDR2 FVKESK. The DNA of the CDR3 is TGTGCCAGCAGCCCTCCCGGACTAGCCCCTTTCTACAATGAGCAGTTCTTC. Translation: CASSPPGLAPFYNEQFF.

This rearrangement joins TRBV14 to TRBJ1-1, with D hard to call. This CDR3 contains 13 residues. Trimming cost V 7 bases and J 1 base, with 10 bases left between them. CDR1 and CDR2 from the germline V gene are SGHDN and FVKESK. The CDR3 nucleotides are TGTGCCAGCAAGAGGTTATCGAACACTGAAGCTTTCTTT. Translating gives CASKRLSNTEAFF. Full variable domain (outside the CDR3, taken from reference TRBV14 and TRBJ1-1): EAGVTQFPSHSVIEKGQTVTLRCDPISGHDNLYWYRRVMGKEIKFLLHFVKESKQDESGMPNNRFLAERTGGTYSTLKVQPAELEDSGVYFCASKRLSNTEAFFGQGTRLTVV.

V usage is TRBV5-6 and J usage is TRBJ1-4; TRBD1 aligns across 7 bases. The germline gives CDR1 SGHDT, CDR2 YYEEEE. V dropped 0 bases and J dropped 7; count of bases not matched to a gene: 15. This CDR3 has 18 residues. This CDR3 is CASSLARWGQLGREKLFF. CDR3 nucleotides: TGTGCCAGCAGCTTGGCCCGGTGGGGACAGTTGGGGCGTGAAAAACTGTTTTTT. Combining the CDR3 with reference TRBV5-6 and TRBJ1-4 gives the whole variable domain DAGVTQSPTHLIKTRGQQVTLRCSPKSGHDTVSWYQQALGQGPQFIFQYYEEEERQRGNFPDRFSGHQFPNYSSELNVNALLLGDSALYLCASSLARWGQLGREKLFFGSGTQLSVL.

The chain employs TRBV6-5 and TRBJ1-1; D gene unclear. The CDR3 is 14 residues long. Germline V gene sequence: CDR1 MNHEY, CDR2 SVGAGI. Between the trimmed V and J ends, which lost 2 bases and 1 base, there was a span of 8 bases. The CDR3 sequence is CASSYGETNTEAFF. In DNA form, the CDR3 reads TGTGCCAGCAGTTACGGGGAGACGAACACTGAAGCTTTCTTT.

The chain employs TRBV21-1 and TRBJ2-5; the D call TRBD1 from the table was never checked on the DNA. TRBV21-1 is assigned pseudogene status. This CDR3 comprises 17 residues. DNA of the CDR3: TGTGCCAGCAGCAAAAGGGGAACCGGGACAGGGGGAAAGACCCAGTACTTC. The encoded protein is CASSKRGTGTGGKTQYF.

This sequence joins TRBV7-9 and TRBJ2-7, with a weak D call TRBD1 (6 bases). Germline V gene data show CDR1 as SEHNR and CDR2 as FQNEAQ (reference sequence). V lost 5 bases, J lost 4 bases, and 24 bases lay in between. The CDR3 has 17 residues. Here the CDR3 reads CASSGTPDRQVWYEQYF. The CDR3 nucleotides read TGTGCCAGCAGCGGAACGCCGGACAGACAAGTTTGGTACGAGCAGTACTTC.

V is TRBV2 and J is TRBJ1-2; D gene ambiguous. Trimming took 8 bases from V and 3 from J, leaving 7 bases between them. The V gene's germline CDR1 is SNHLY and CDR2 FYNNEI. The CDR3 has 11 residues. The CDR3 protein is CASAYYYGYTF. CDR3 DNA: TGTGCCAGCGCCTATTACTATGGCTACACCTTC.

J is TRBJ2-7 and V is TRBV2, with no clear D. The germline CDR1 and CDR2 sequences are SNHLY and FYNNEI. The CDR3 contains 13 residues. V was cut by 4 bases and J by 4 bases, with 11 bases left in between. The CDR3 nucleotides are TGTGCCAGCAGTGGTGGCAGTCGATACGAGCAGTACTTC. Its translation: CASSGGSRYEQYF.

CDR3 DNA sequence: TGTGCCAGCAGCTTACCGGGACTAGCGGGAGGCCCGAACACCGGGGAGCTGTTTTTT. Protein product: CASSLPGLAGGPNTGELFF. This chain links TRBV11-2 with TRBJ2-2, with 15 positions matching TRBD2. The CDR3 spans 19 residues. CDR1 SGHAT and CDR2 FQNNGV come from the germline V gene. Trimming removed 2 bases from V and 0 bases from J; junction bases left unmatched: 4.

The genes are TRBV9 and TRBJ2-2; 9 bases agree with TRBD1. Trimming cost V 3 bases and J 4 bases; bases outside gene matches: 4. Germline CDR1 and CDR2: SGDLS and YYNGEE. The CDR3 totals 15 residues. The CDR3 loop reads CASSGRTGVTGELFF. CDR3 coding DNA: TGTGCCAGCAGCGGACGGACAGGGGTCACCGGGGAGCTGTTTTTT.

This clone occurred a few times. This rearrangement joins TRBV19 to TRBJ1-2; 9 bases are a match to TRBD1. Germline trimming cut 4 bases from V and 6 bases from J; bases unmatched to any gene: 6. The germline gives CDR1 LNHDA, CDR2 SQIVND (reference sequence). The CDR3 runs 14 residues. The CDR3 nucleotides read TGTGCCAGTAGTACAAGGGGACAGGGAGATGGCTACACCTTC. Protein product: CASSTRGQGDGYTF.